The 11 T cell receptor beta chains given below trace back to one sample, sequenced in a study of kidney transplant recipient with SARS-CoV-2 infection. TCRdb re-derived calls from the reads in MiXCR, one entry per CDR3 protein. The data contain some 220,000 distinct CDR3 sequences, about 28% of them singletons. The starting material was a blood sample, obtained at baseline and on roughly day 120 from a kidney transplant recipient. Receptors originate from a male patient aged 30 to 39 who had COVID-19 and was a kidney transplant recipient. These T cells may partly come from the graft donor.

Turning to this clonotype: A much larger clone differs by one base, so this may be a read error. This rearrangement joins TRBV25-1 to TRBJ1-2; D not certain. Looked up from germline, CDR1 is MGHDK and CDR2 is SYGVNS. CDR3 length equals 17 residues. CDR3: CASSGMLELGKTYGCTF. CDR3 nucleotides: TGTGCCAGCAGTGGAATGCTAGAACTGGGAAAGACCTATGGCTGCACCTTC.

Many counts were recorded for this clonotype. V and J are TRBV16 and TRBJ1-2; D not resolved. The length of the CDR3 is 17 residues. Trimming took 5 bases from V and 4 from J, leaving 23 bases between them. Germline lookup yields CDR1 KGHSY and CDR2 FQNENV. The CDR3 spells CASSLRAVVRKTYGYTF. The CDR3 DNA reads as TGTGCCAGCAGCTTACGGGCGGTCGTTAGAAAGACCTATGGCTACACCTTC.

Concerning this clonotype: One junction end does not reproduce the germline sequence, and a read error may be involved. The chain employs TRBV9 and TRBJ2-3; no clear D gene. There are 15 residues in the CDR3. Germline loops: CDR1 SGDLS, CDR2 YYNGEE. The CDR3 region is CANSVTWGMGDTQYF. In DNA form, the CDR3 reads TGTGCCAACAGCGTCACATGGGGAATGGGAGATACGCAGTATTTT.

Many counts were recorded for this clonotype. The V gene is TRBV27, the J gene TRBJ2-5; unclear D gene. Germline V gene sequence: CDR1 MNHEY, CDR2 SMNVEV (reference sequence). The CDR3 runs to 13 residues. V lost 0 bases to trimming and J lost 4 bases, with 6 bases between them. The CDR3: CASSLSLGETQYF. The CDR3 DNA follows: TGTGCCAGCAGTTTATCCCTCGGAGAGACCCAGTACTTC.

This clonotype was counted many times. The chain recombines TRBV6-2 or TRBV6-3 with TRBJ1-2; D remains ambiguous. Germline CDR1 is MNHEY and CDR2 is SVGEGT. Trimming cost V 4 bases and J 4 bases, with 22 bases left between them. The CDR3 length is 17 residues. The CDR3 DNA reads as TGTGCCAGCAGTTGCTGTATCTGCATCGGAAAGACCTATGGCTACACCTTC. Translating gives CASSCCICIGKTYGYTF.

This clonotype was counted ten times or more. The chain recombines TRBV3-1 with TRBJ2-7; D perhaps matches TRBD1 (5 bases). CDR1 and CDR2 (germline): LGHDT, YNNKEL (reference sequence). Trimming removed 0 bases from V and 4 bases from J, with 19 bases in between. CDR3 length equals 17 residues. The CDR3 sequence is CASSQDRRAAGSYEQYF. The CDR3 nucleotides are TGTGCCAGCAGCCAAGATCGTAGGGCGGCAGGGTCTTACGAGCAGTACTTC.

The J gene is TRBJ2-3, the V gene TRBV11-2, with 9 nucleotides matching TRBD1. CDR3 length equals 14 residues. Germline V gene sequence: CDR1 SGHAT, CDR2 FQNNGV. After removal of 5 bases from V and 8 bases from J, the junction contained 8 bases not matched to a gene. The CDR3 sequence is CASSMGQGGGTQYF. CDR3 nucleotides: TGTGCCAGCAGCATGGGACAGGGTGGAGGTACGCAGTATTTT.

This clonotype was found many times. The J gene is TRBJ1-3, the V gene TRBV29-1; D is uncertain. Germline CDR1 is SQVTM and CDR2 is ANQGSEA. V was pared by 4 bases and J by 0 bases, with 7 bases between. The CDR3 is 13 amino acids. CDR3 bases: TGCAGCGTTGGAGAGGGCTCTGGAAACACCATATATTTT. Protein: CSVGEGSGNTIYF.

The table lists this clonotype with many counts. V usage is TRBV7-9 and J usage is TRBJ1-2, with D perhaps matching TRBD1 (6 bases). This CDR3 comprises 13 residues. Germline V lookup: CDR1 SEHNR, CDR2 FQNEAQ (reference sequence). The V end lost 5 bases, the J end lost 5 bases, and 12 bases lay between the germline ends. CDR3 residues: CASSPDSVYGYTF. In DNA form, the CDR3 reads TGTGCCAGCAGCCCGGACAGCGTTTATGGCTACACCTTC. The variable domain in full, with the rest retrieved from reference TRBV7-9 and TRBJ1-2, is DTGVSQNPRHKITKRGQNVTFRCDPISEHNRLYWYRQTLGQGPEFLTYFQNEAQLEKSRLLSDRFSAERPKGSFSTLEIQRTEQGDSAMYLCASSPDSVYGYTFGSGTRLTVV.

This clonotype occurred many times. This chain joins TRBV7-4 and TRBJ1-2; D is unclear. Looked up from germline, CDR1 is SGHVT and CDR2 is SQSDAQ. Trimming took 4 bases from V and 4 from J, leaving 22 bases between them. This CDR3 comprises 17 residues. The CDR3 spells CASSSCNSARKTYGYTF. In DNA, the CDR3 is TGTGCCAGCAGCTCATGTAATTCAGCTCGAAAGACCTATGGCTACACCTTC.

Ten or more counts support this clonotype. The V and J genes are TRBV10-2 and TRBJ2-5; 15 bases map to TRBD2. Germline V gives CDR1 WSHSY, CDR2 SAAADI. This CDR3 is 16 amino acids long. Trimming cost V 6 bases and J 5 bases; bases outside gene matches: 7. Here the CDR3 DNA reads TGCGCCAGCAGACTCGGGACTAGCGGGAGGACGGAGACCCAGTACTTC. It translates to CASRLGTSGRTETQYF.